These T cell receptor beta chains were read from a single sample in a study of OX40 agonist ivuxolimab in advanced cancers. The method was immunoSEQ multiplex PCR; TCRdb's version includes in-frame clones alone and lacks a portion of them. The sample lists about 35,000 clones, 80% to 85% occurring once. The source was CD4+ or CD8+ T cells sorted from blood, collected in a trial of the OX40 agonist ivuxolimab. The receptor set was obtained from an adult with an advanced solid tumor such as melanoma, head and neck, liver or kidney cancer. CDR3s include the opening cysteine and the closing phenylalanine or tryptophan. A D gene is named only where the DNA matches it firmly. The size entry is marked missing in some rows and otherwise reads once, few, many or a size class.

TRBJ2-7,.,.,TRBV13,TGTGCCAGCAGCTTAGCCGCGGTTACCTACGAGCAGTACTTC,CASSLAAVTYEQYF
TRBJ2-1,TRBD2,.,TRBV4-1,TGCGCCAGCAGCCAAGATACCGGTAGCGGGAGGGCCAGGGTGGATGAGCAGTTCTTC,CASSQDTGSGRARVDEQFF
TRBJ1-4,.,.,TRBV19,TGTGCCAGTAGCAGGGGCATAGGTTCTGAAAAACTGTTTTTT,CASSRGIGSEKLFF
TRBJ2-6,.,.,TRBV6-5,TGTGCCAGCAGTAGCGGAGCCAACGTCCTGACTTTC,CASSSGANVLTF
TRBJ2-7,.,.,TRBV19,TGTGCCAGTAGTGCCGGGGGTACCTACGAGCAGTACTTC,CASSAGGTYEQYF
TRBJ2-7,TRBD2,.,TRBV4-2,TGTGCCAGCAGCCAACCCGGGGGGGGCGGCTTCTACGAGCAGTACTTC,CASSQPGGGGFYEQYF
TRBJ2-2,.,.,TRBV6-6,TGTGCCAGCAGCCCTGTAGGGGGACCGATGGAGCTGTTTTTT,CASSPVGGPMELFF
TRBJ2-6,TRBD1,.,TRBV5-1,TGCGCCAGCAGTGGGGGACAGACCGACTCTGGGGCCAACGTCCTGACTTTC,CASSGGQTDSGANVLTF
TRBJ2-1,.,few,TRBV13,TGTGCCAGCAGCTTAGTGGGGAATGAGCAGTTCTTC,CASSLVGNEQFF
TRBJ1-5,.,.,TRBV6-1,TGTGCCAGCAGTGAAGCCGGGGCGAGCAATCAGCCCCAGCATTTT,CASSEAGASNQPQHF
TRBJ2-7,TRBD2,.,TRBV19,TGTGCCAGTAGTGATAGCGGGGGGCTTTCCATCTACGAGCAGTACTTC,CASSDSGGLSIYEQYF
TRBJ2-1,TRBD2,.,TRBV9,TGTGCCAGCAGCGTAAGCCAGCGGGAGGGCGATGAGCAGTTCTTC,CASSVSQREGDEQFF
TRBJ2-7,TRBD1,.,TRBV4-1,TGCGCCAGCAGCCCGAGCCAAGGGGGCAACGAGCAGTACTTC,CASSPSQGGNEQYF
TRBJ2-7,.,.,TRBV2,TGTGCCAGCAGTCCAGCGAGACCGGGACGGGACTCCTACGAGCAGTACTTC,CASSPARPGRDSYEQYF
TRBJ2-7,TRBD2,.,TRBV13,TGTGCCAGCAGCTTAGAAACTAGCGGGGGAGACTACGAGCAGTACTTC,CASSLETSGGDYEQYF
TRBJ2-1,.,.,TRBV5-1,TGCGCCAGCAGCTTGGATCCAGGGGGGAACACCTACAATGAGCAGTTCTTC,CASSLDPGGNTYNEQFF
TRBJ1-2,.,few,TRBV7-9,TGTGCCAGCAGCTTAGGAGGAACCGGCTACACCTTC,CASSLGGTGYTF
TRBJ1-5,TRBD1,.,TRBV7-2,TGTGCCAGCAGCCGTACCAGGGGGACTCAGCCCCAGCATTTT,CASSRTRGTQPQHF
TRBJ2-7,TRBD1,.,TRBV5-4,TGTGCCAGCAGCCCGGGACAGGGCACCCACGAGCAGTACTTC,CASSPGQGTHEQYF
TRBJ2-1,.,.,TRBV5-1,TGCGCCAGCAGCTTGGCCCGGGGCGGGTACAATGAGCAGTTCTTC,CASSLARGGYNEQFF
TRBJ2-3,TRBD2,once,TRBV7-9,TGTGCCAGCAGCTTACATAGCGGGGGGGCCACAGATACGCAGTATTTT,CASSLHSGGATDTQYF
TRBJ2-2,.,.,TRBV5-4,TGTGCCAGCAGGGGGGGACACGCGAACACCGGGGAGCTGTTTTTT,CASRGGHANTGELFF
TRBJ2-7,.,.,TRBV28,TGTGCCAGCAGTCTCCCCGAGGGGGCGGGAAGGAGCTACGAGCAGTACTTC,CASSLPEGAGRSYEQYF
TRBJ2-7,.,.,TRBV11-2,TGTGCCAGCAGATTGACAGTTTCCTACGAGCAGTACTTC,CASRLTVSYEQYF
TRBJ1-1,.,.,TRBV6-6,TGTGCCAGCAGCCCTAAAGGCAACACTGAAGCTTTCTTT,CASSPKGNTEAFF
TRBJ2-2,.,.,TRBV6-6,TGTGCCAGCAGTCAGACCACTGTGGGGGAGCTGTTTTTT,CASSQTTVGELFF
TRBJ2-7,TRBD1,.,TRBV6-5,TGTGCCAGCAGTTACTGGGGACAGGGGGCGAGTGAGCAGTACTTC,CASSYWGQGASEQYF
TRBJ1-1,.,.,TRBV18,TGTGCCAGCTCACCGTTTGCGACAGAGAACACTGAAGCTTTCTTT,CASSPFATENTEAFF
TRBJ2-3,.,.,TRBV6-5,TGTGCCAGCAGTTGCTCCGACCGAACAGATACGCAGTATTTT,CASSCSDRTDTQYF
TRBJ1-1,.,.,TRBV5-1,TGCGCCAGCAGGCAACGAAGGGCAGTGGGTAGGGCTTTCTTT,CASRQRRAVGRAFF
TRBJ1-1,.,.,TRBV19,TGTGCCAGTAAGGGGCCCACTGAAGCTTTCTTT,CASKGPTEAFF
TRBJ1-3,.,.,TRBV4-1,TGCGCCAGCAGCCCAAGTCCGGCCTCTGGAAACACCATATATTTT,CASSPSPASGNTIYF
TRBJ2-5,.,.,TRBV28,TGTGCCAGCAGTTTATTAGGGGCTACGGGAGAGACCCAGTACTTC,CASSLLGATGETQYF
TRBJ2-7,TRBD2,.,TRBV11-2,TGTGCCAGCAGCAAAAGACTAGCGGGAGGAGCCTACGAGCAGTACTTC,CASSKRLAGGAYEQYF
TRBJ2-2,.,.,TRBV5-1,TGCGCCAGCAGCTTGACCGGGAGAAGTCATTCAGGGGAGCTGTTTTTT,CASSLTGRSHSGELFF
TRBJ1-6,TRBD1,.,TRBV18,TGTGCCAGCTCAGCCCAGGGGGCTGTTTCACCCCTCCACTTT,CASSAQGAVSPLHF
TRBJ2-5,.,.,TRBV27,TGTGCCAGCAGTTTCTCCGGGCTCAGCCAAGAGACCCAGTACTTC,CASSFSGLSQETQYF
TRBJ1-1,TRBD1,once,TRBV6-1,TGTGCCAGCACTACAGGGGTGAACACTGAAGCTTTCTTT,CASTTGVNTEAFF
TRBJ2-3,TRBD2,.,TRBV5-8,TGTGCCAGCAGCTCGGGGATAGGACTAGCGGGGAGCACAGATACGCAGTATTTT,CASSSGIGLAGSTDTQYF
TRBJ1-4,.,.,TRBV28,TGTGCCAGCAGTCCTCGGCCCCGTCGGGAAAAACTGTTTTTT,CASSPRPRREKLFF
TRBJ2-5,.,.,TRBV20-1,TGCAGTGCTAGTACGGCGGAGACCCAGTACTTC,CSASTAETQYF
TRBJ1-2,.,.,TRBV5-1,TGCGCCAGCAGCCCAACACCAGCCTTGGCTGGCTACACCTTC,CASSPTPALAGYTF
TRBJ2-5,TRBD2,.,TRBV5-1,TGCGCCAGCAGCTTGGTTTTGGGGGGGGAGACCCAGTACTTC,CASSLVLGGETQYF
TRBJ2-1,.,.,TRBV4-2,TGTGCCAGCAGCCAAGAGACTAGGGTGAACAATGAGCAGTTCTTC,CASSQETRVNNEQFF
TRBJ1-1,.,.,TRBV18,TGTGCCAGCTCATCGCAGGGGAGTAGGAACACTGAAGCTTTCTTT,CASSSQGSRNTEAFF
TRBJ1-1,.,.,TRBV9,TGTGCCAGCAGCGTAGGGGGGGTGCGGTCTGAAGCTTTCTTT,CASSVGGVRSEAFF
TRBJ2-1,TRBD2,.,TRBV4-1,TGCGCCAGCAGCCAGGGGCCTAGCGGGAGGGCCCCAAATGAGCAGTTCTTC,CASSQGPSGRAPNEQFF
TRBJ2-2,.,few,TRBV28,TGTGCCAGCAGAGAATTTTCGAACACCGGGGAGCTGTTTTTT,CASREFSNTGELFF
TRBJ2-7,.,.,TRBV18,TGTGCCAGCTCACCCCCGGGGTATGTAGGGGACGGAGAGCAGTACTTC,CASSPPGYVGDGEQYF
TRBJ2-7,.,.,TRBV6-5,TGTGCCAGCAGTTATATTGGGGACCGAGGCCACGAGCAGTACTTC,CASSYIGDRGHEQYF
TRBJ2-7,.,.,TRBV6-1,TGTGCCACCCAACCCAAACCTTCAGGGGACGAGCAGTACTTC,CATQPKPSGDEQYF
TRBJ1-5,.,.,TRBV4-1,TGCGCCAGCAGCCAAGATATGGTAGGCGGCAATCAGCCCCAGCATTTT,CASSQDMVGGNQPQHF
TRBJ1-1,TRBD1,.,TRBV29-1,TGCAGCGTTCGACAGGGAGTCACTGAAGCTTTCTTT,CSVRQGVTEAFF
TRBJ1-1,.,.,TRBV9,TGTGCCAGCAGCGTAAGCAGGCACACTGAAGCTTTCTTT,CASSVSRHTEAFF
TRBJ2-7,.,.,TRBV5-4,TGTGCCAGCAGCTTGTCGGGCGGCCCCTCCTACGAGCAGTACTTC,CASSLSGGPSYEQYF
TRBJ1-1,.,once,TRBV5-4,TGTGCCAGCAGCTGGGATGTTGGACATCTGGTCTTT,CASSWDVGHLVF
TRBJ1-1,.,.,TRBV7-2,TGTGCCAGCAGCTTATGGGTGAACACTGAAGCTTTCTTT,CASSLWVNTEAFF
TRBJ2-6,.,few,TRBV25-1,TGTGCCAGCAGGGTGGATGGGGCCAACGTCCTGACTTTC,CASRVDGANVLTF
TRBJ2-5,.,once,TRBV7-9,TGTGCCAGCAGCTTAGGGCAAGAGACCCAGTACTTC,CASSLGQETQYF
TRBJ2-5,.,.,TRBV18,TGTGCCAGCTCACCACCCTCGGTTAGGCAGACAGAGACCCAGTACTTC,CASSPPSVRQTETQYF